These 19 T cell receptor beta chains were all obtained from the same sample, sequenced in a study of shared T cell receptors in the human thymus. The table came from immunoSEQ multiplex PCR; TCRdb's copy has only in-frame clones and leaves some out. The sample contains hundreds of thousands of clones, approximately 87% of which appear only once. A further study also used this sample, focusing on human thymus T cells.

The sample was thymocytes. The receptors derive from a boy under three years old with a congenital heart defect.

The CDR3 loop is CASSQDCRVPTYEQYF. The CDR3 nucleotides are TGTGCCAGCAGCCAAGATTGCCGCGTACCTACCTACGAGCAGTACTTC. V and J are TRBV14 and TRBJ2-7; D gene ambiguous. The CDR3 is made up of 16 amino acids. With 0 bases removed from V and 2 bases from J, the gap between germline ends came to 14 bases. Per the germline V gene, CDR1 is SGHDN and CDR2 is FVKESK.

CDR3 residues: CASGTVNEKLFF. In DNA form, the CDR3 reads TGTGCCAGCGGGACAGTGAATGAAAAACTGTTTTTT. This chain joins TRBV27 and TRBJ1-4; TRBD1 aligns across 7 bases. The ends lost 8 bases at V and 5 bases at J; junction bases unmatched: 2. The CDR3 covers 12 residues. Germline V gives CDR1 MNHEY, CDR2 SMNVEV (reference sequence). Variable domain in full (rest from reference TRBV27 and TRBJ1-4): EAQVTQNPRYLITVTGKKLTVTCSQNMNHEYMSWYRQDPGLGLRQIYYSMNVEVTDKGDVPEGYKVSRKEKRNFPLILESPSPNQTSLYFCASGTVNEKLFFGSGTQLSVL.

The genes are TRBV9 and TRBJ2-1; D is perhaps TRBD2 (5 bases). V was clipped by 6 bases and J by 10 bases, with 26 bases between them. CDR1 SGDLS and CDR2 YYNGEE come from the germline V gene. The CDR3 has 16 residues. The CDR3 reads CASTSGGPPGAEEQFF. CDR3 bases: TGTGCCAGCACCTCAGGTGGCCCTCCCGGAGCGGAAGAGCAGTTCTTC.

This chain links TRBV5-1 with TRBJ2-1; 7 bases map to TRBD1. J was trimmed by 0 bases and V by 2 bases; bases with no gene match: 5. This CDR3 is built from 16 residues. CDR1 and CDR2 from the germline V gene are SGHRS and YFSETQ. CDR3 coding DNA: TGCGCCAGCAGCTTACGACAGGGAAGCTCCTACAATGAGCAGTTCTTC. Protein: CASSLRQGSSYNEQFF.

J is TRBJ1-2 and V is TRBV18, with D tentatively TRBD1 (6 bases). Germline V gene lookup returns CDR1 KGHSH and CDR2 LQKENI. This CDR3 is 12 amino acids long. V lost 4 bases and J 5 bases, leaving 8 bases between the germline ends. Written as DNA, the CDR3 is TGTGCCAGCTCACGAACAGGGTATGGCTACACCTTC. Protein sequence: CASSRTGYGYTF.

CDR3 in amino acids: CASRVGLRTYNEQFF. The CDR3 DNA is TGTGCCAGCAGGGTGGGGCTTCGGACCTACAATGAGCAGTTCTTC. The gene calls are TRBV6-5 and TRBJ2-1; weak D call: TRBD1 (5 bases). CDR1 MNHEY and CDR2 SVGAGI come from the germline V gene. V lost 6 bases and J lost 2, with 14 bases in between. This CDR3 spans 15 amino acids.

The CDR3 coding sequence is TGCAGCCAAGGACAGGGGTACACAGATACGCAGTATTTT. Amino acid sequence: CSQGQGYTDTQYF. The V call is TRBV29-1, the J call TRBJ2-3, with 9 bases identical to TRBD1. The J segment lost 2 bases and the V segment lost 8 bases, leaving 5 bases of the junction unmatched. CDR3 length equals 13 residues. Germline V lookup: CDR1 SQVTM, CDR2 ANQGSEA.

The chain links TRBV15 to TRBJ2-1; 14 bases agree with TRBD2. Germline trimming cut 4 bases from V and 9 bases from J; bases unmatched to any gene: 5. The V gene's germline CDR1 is LNHNV and CDR2 YYDKDF (reference sequence). CDR3 size: 15 residues. This chain's CDR3 is CATSTRTSGRREQFF. The DNA for the CDR3 is TGTGCCACCAGCACCCGGACTAGCGGGAGGCGTGAGCAGTTCTTC.

The chain employs TRBV19 and TRBJ2-1; TRBD2 agrees at 12 bases. Germline V gene lookup returns CDR1 LNHDA and CDR2 SQIVND (reference sequence). V shed 9 bases, J shed 7 bases, and the junction held 7 bases outside the gene matches. The CDR3 sequence is 14 residues long. CDR3 amino acids: CASSTSGSINEQFF. The CDR3 coding sequence is TGTGCCAGCTCGACTAGCGGGAGCATAAATGAGCAGTTCTTC.

The rearrangement uses TRBV11-2 and TRBJ2-3; 11 bases are a match to TRBD2. The CDR3 has 16 amino acids. Germline lookup yields CDR1 SGHAT and CDR2 FQNNGV. V was pared by 2 bases and J by 1 base, with 2 bases of the junction left unmatched. The CDR3, as DNA: TGTGCCAGCAGCTTAAAACTAGCGGGGGGCACAGATACGCAGTATTTT. This translates into CASSLKLAGGTDTQYF.

This clone was picked up a small number of times. The rearrangement uses TRBV7-6 and TRBJ2-7, with a weak D call TRBD2 (6 bases). The V end was cut by 5 bases, the J end by 0 bases, with 11 bases between. Germline-derived CDR1 and CDR2 are SGHVS and FNYEAQ. The CDR3 has 14 amino acids. In nucleotides, the CDR3 is TGTGCCAGCAGCCATGGGACTGACTCCTACGAGCAGTACTTC. Translating gives CASSHGTDSYEQYF.

The chain recombines TRBV7-6 with TRBJ2-5; 9 bases are shared with TRBD2. Unmatched junction bases numbered 23, after V lost 1 base and J lost 5 bases. The germline CDR1 and CDR2 sequences are SGHVS and FNYEAQ. The CDR3 covers 21 residues. The CDR3 protein is CASSLVGSSGEKVPGWETQYF. The CDR3 DNA sequence: TGTGCCAGCAGCTTAGTAGGGTCTAGCGGGGAGAAAGTCCCAGGGTGGGAGACCCAGTACTTC. Complete variable domain (other parts from reference TRBV7-6 and TRBJ2-5): GAGVSQSPRYKVTKRGQDVALRCDPISGHVSLYWYRQALGQGPEFLTYFNYEAQQDKSGLPNDRFSAERPEGSISTLTIQRTEQRDSAMYRCASSLVGSSGEKVPGWETQYFGPGTRLLVL.

V usage is TRBV4-3 and J usage is TRBJ2-7; tentative D call: TRBD1 (5 bases). Trimming took 0 bases from V and 1 from J, leaving 13 bases between them. In germline, CDR1 is LGHNA, CDR2 YSLEER. The CDR3 is made up of 16 amino acids. For the CDR3, the DNA is TGCGCCAGCAGCCAAGATAGGGGTGACCATTCCTACGAGCAGTACTTC. Residues: CASSQDRGDHSYEQYF.

Here the CDR3 reads CASSLRQSDNEKLFF. The CDR3 DNA reads as TGTGCCAGCAGCTTGAGACAGTCTGACAATGAAAAACTGTTTTTT. This rearrangement joins TRBV5-6 to TRBJ1-4; the D gene is possibly TRBD1 (5 bases). The V gene lost 1 base and the J gene lost 5 bases, with 12 bases spanning the gap. This CDR3 region has 15 residues. The germline CDR1 and CDR2 sequences are SGHDT and YYEEEE.

This chain joins TRBV7-2 and TRBJ2-1; D call uncertain. The CDR3 runs 14 residues. Trimming pared 1 base from V and 7 bases from J, leaving 11 bases between. Germline V lookup: CDR1 SGHTA, CDR2 FQGNSA. The CDR3 reads CASSLGLTENEQFF. Written as DNA, the CDR3 is TGTGCCAGCAGCTTAGGGCTGACTGAAAATGAGCAGTTCTTC. The full variable domain, completed using reference TRBV7-2 and TRBJ2-1, is GAGVSQSPSNKVTEKGKDVELRCDPISGHTALYWYRQSLGQGLEFLIYFQGNSAPDKSGLPSDRFSAERTGGSVSTLTIQRTQQEDSAVYLCASSLGLTENEQFFGPGTRLTVL.

This chain links TRBV7-2 with TRBJ2-7, with 9 bases matching TRBD2. Germline V lookup: CDR1 SGHTA, CDR2 FQGNSA. V trimming: 4 bases; J trimming: 2 bases; junction bases outside the gene matches: 9. The CDR3 has 16 amino acids. The CDR3 coding sequence is TGTGCCAGCAGCTCCCCATTGGCGGGAGGGCCCTACGAGCAGTACTTC. It translates to CASSSPLAGGPYEQYF.

The rearrangement links TRBV28 to TRBJ2-7; TRBD1 agrees at 10 bases. This CDR3 spans 15 amino acids. Looked up from germline, CDR1 is MDHEN and CDR2 is SYDVKM. V lost 6 bases, J lost 2 bases, and 7 bases stayed unmatched. In nucleotides, the CDR3 is TGTGCCAGCAGCAGTGACAGGGGGCTCCCCTACGAGCAGTACTTC. Translating gives CASSSDRGLPYEQYF. Complete variable domain (other parts from reference TRBV28 and TRBJ2-7): DVKVTQSSRYLVKRTGEKVFLECVQDMDHENMFWYRQDPGLGLRLIYFSYDVKMKEKGDIPEGYSVSREKKERFSLILESASTNQTSMYLCASSSDRGLPYEQYFGPGTRLTVT.

This chain links TRBV7-9 with TRBJ1-2; 11 bases map to TRBD1. Germline V CDR1 and CDR2: SEHNR, FQNEAQ (reference sequence). The CDR3 is 16 residues long. Losses at the gene ends were 1 base for V and 8 bases for J; bases not matched to a gene: 9. As DNA, the CDR3 is TGTGCCAGCAGCTTAGAGTATAAGGACAGGGGGCAAGGCTACACCTTC. Encoded protein: CASSLEYKDRGQGYTF.

The chain combines TRBV19 with TRBJ2-7; 8 bases fit TRBD2. From germline, CDR1 is LNHDA and CDR2 SQIVND (reference sequence). The CDR3 is made up of 16 amino acids. The junction had 4 bases not matched to a gene; V was cut back by 0 bases and J by 0 bases. CDR3 protein: CASSIELADSSYEQYF. DNA for the CDR3: TGTGCCAGTAGTATAGAACTAGCGGACAGCTCCTACGAGCAGTACTTC. Variable domain in full (rest from reference TRBV19 and TRBJ2-7): DGGITQSPKYLFRKEGQNVTLSCEQNLNHDAMYWYRQDPGQGLRLIYYSQIVNDFQKGDIAEGYSVSREKKESFPLTVTSAQKNPTAFYLCASSIELADSSYEQYFGPGTRLTVT.